This T cell receptor (beta chain) originates from a study of T-cell memory formation after mild COVID-19. This clonotype was counted at least ten times. Via MiXCR, TCRdb re-called the 5' RACE reads, giving one row per CDR3 protein. The sample records about 150,000 distinct CDR3 sequences, 10% to 15% being singletons. V lost 0 bases and J lost 7, with 7 bases in between. The CDR3 sequence is 13 residues long. CDR1 is LGHNA and CDR2 is YNFKEQ in the germline V gene. The clonotype comes from a man between 18 and 35 years old who had mild COVID-19 (a few samples of this study predate the infection). Cell type and time point are not known. The V and J genes are TRBV4-2 and TRBJ1-5; TRBD1 might be the D (5 bases). Material: PBMCs or a T cell subset sorted from them (not recorded which). CDR3 residues: CASSQERGQPQHF. For the CDR3, the DNA is TGTGCCAGCAGCCAAGAGAGGGGACAGCCCCAGCATTTT.